This T cell receptor beta chain emerged from a study of blood T cell repertoires in COVID-19. Study-level background: PBMCs, B-cell-depleted T cells, or T cells provided the cDNA or gDNA that made up the material.

CDR1 is DFQATT and CDR2 is SNEGSKA in the germline V gene (reference sequence). The J segment lost 1 base and the V segment lost 3 bases, leaving 7 bases of the junction unmatched. The CDR3 covers 16 residues. Authors' analysis steps: Amplification of reference gene primers provided the estimated nucleated cell counts. Assay used: immunoSEQ multiplex PCR; TCRdb lists only in-frame clones, some missing. V, J and clone size reflect that table, while D and trimming were determined from the DNA. The sample holds roughly 220,000 clones; 84% are singletons and the top ten take 15% to 20%. The chain is built from TRBV20-1 and TRBJ2-4; 9 nucleotides align to TRBD1. This TCR was sampled from a man aged 25-45 years with active or convalescent COVID-19. The specimen sequenced was peripheral blood. CDR3 amino acids: CSASRGDRAAKNIQYF. CDR3 nucleotide sequence: TGCAGTGCTAGTAGGGGGGACAGGGCGGCCAAAAACATTCAGTACTTC.